The 17 T cell receptor beta chains below come from one sample, sequenced in a study of OX40 agonist ivuxolimab in advanced cancers. Sequenced by immunoSEQ multiplex PCR; TCRdb stores in-frame clones only, minus some. The sample has about 57,000 clones, 83% seen once. Source: CD4+ or CD8+ T cells sorted from blood, taken in a trial of the OX40 agonist ivuxolimab. The source of these receptors is an adult with an advanced solid tumor such as melanoma, head and neck, liver or kidney cancer.

This clone was recorded only once. The chain uses TRBV7-8 and TRBJ2-3, with D unclear. The length of the CDR3 is 16 residues. Germline-derived CDR1 and CDR2 are SGHVS and FQNEAQ. Trimming stripped 0 bases from V and 2 bases from J, with 12 bases between. CDR3 in amino acids: CASSLAGLEHTDTQYF. In nucleotides, the CDR3 is TGTGCCAGCAGCTTAGCGGGGTTAGAGCACACAGATACGCAGTATTTT.

The chain joins TRBV27 to TRBJ2-7, with TRBD2 identical over 12 bases. Germline V gives CDR1 MNHEY, CDR2 SMNVEV (reference sequence). V was clipped by 4 bases and J by 4 bases; unmatched bases: 8. CDR3 length: 16 residues. In DNA form, the CDR3 reads TGTGCCAGCAGTTCGTCTAGCGGGAGGGCCGTGTACGAGCAGTACTTC. Translated, it gives CASSSSSGRAVYEQYF.

This clone is a singleton in its sample. A read error may explain this, as a much larger clone is one base away. The chain employs TRBV19 and TRBJ2-1, with 8 nucleotides matching TRBD2. The V gene's germline CDR1 is LNHDA and CDR2 SQIVND (reference sequence). V lost 10 bases and J lost 8; bases outside the gene matches: 16. This CDR3 spans 15 amino acids. The CDR3 protein is CATTLNGRVWDEQFF. The CDR3 DNA reads TGTGCCACCACTCTTAACGGGAGGGTCTGGGATGAGCAGTTCTTC.

This clone occurred once. The gene calls are TRBV4-2 and TRBJ2-5; D might be TRBD1 (5 bases). Trimming took 3 bases from V and 3 from J, leaving 11 bases between them. CDR3 length equals 14 residues. Germline V CDR1 and CDR2: LGHNA, YNFKEQ. The CDR3 DNA reads as TGTGCCAGCAGCCAGGGGCGTGAAAAAGAGACCCAGTACTTC. This gives the protein CASSQGREKETQYF.

The chain uses TRBV6-1 and TRBJ1-1, with 7 bases that match TRBD1. In germline, CDR1 is MNHNS, CDR2 SASEGT. This CDR3 region has 12 residues. V lost 5 bases, J lost 10 bases, and 7 bases stayed unmatched. For the CDR3, the DNA is TGTGCCAGCAGTCCACGAGACAGGGTAGCTTTCTTT. Translating gives CASSPRDRVAFF.

The CDR3 loop is CASSFSLGTDTQYF. The DNA for the CDR3 is TGTGCCAGCAGCTTCTCCTTGGGCACAGATACGCAGTATTTT. The rearrangement links TRBV7-6 to TRBJ2-3; D remains ambiguous. The CDR3 is 14 amino acids. Germline CDR1 and CDR2: SGHVS and FNYEAQ. Trimming cost V 3 bases and J 1 base, with 8 bases left between them.

This clone was counted a few times. The rearrangement uses TRBV19 and TRBJ2-7; 7 positions match TRBD1. Germline CDR1 and CDR2: LNHDA and SQIVND (reference sequence). V was clipped by 1 base and J by 5 bases; unmatched bases: 2. This CDR3 contains 13 residues. The CDR3 loop reads CASSIGGGDEQYF. CDR3 sequence (DNA): TGTGCCAGTAGTATAGGAGGGGGCGACGAGCAGTACTTC.

The chain employs TRBV27 and TRBJ2-1; tentatively, D is TRBD2 (7 bases). Germline V gene sequence: CDR1 MNHEY, CDR2 SMNVEV (reference sequence). V lost 2 bases, J lost 3 bases, and 11 bases lay in between. This CDR3 spans 15 amino acids. The CDR3 sequence is CASSLGGGSYNEQFF. The CDR3 DNA is TGTGCCAGCAGTTTAGGGGGCGGGAGCTACAATGAGCAGTTCTTC.

The genes are TRBV21-1 and TRBJ2-3; the DNA was not used to check the table's D call, TRBD2. TRBV21-1 is flagged as a pseudogene. The CDR3 is 17 residues long. DNA of the CDR3: TGTGCCAGCAGCAAGGGGACTAGCGGTTATAGCACAGATACGCAGTATTTT. This encodes CASSKGTSGYSTDTQYF.

The CDR3 loop is CASSLELGLSNTEAFF. Written as DNA, the CDR3 is TGTGCCAGCAGCCTTGAGTTGGGACTGTCGAACACTGAAGCTTTCTTT. The J gene is TRBJ1-1, the V gene TRBV5-6, with a weak D call TRBD1 (5 bases). V lost 4 bases to trimming and J lost 1 base, with 17 bases between them. The CDR3 has 16 residues. Germline CDR1 reads SGHDT; CDR2 reads YYEEEE.

This chain joins TRBV20-1 and TRBJ1-1; no reliable D call. The CDR3 is made up of 10 amino acids. Germline values: CDR1 DFQATT, CDR2 SNEGSKA (reference sequence). V lost 7 bases, J lost 11 bases, and 14 bases lay in between. The CDR3 sequence is CSGVGEGAFF. CDR3 nucleotides: TGCAGTGGGGTAGGAGAAGGGGCTTTCTTT.

The chain recombines TRBV10-2 with TRBJ1-3; a weak D match, TRBD1 (5 bases). The V and J ends lost 3 bases and 4 bases respectively, with 16 bases between them. Germline V gene lookup returns CDR1 WSHSY and CDR2 SAAADI. This CDR3 has 16 residues. CDR3: CASSEWGGSAGNTIYF. CDR3 DNA: TGCGCCAGCAGTGAATGGGGCGGTTCGGCCGGAAACACCATATATTTT.

This clone was found once. The chain recombines TRBV29-1 with TRBJ1-1; D is unclear. Germline CDR1 reads SQVTM; CDR2 reads ANQGSEA. V was trimmed by 7 bases and J by 4 bases, leaving 10 bases between them. CDR3 length: 11 residues. The CDR3: CSGWVGTEAFF. The DNA for the CDR3 is TGCAGCGGGTGGGTGGGCACTGAAGCTTTCTTT.

The rearrangement joins TRBV7-8 to TRBJ2-7, with D hard to call. CDR1 SGHVS and CDR2 FQNEAQ come from the germline V gene. Trimming stripped 4 bases from V and 2 bases from J, with 12 bases between. The CDR3 is 14 amino acids. For the CDR3, the DNA is TGTGCCAGCAGCTACCGACCCGATCCCTACGAGCAGTACTTC. Amino acids: CASSYRPDPYEQYF. Complete variable domain (other parts from reference TRBV7-8 and TRBJ2-7): GAGVSQSPRYKVAKRGQDVALRCDPISGHVSLFWYQQALGQGPEFLTYFQNEAQLDKSGLPSDRFFAERPEGSVSTLKIQRTQQEDSAVYLCASSYRPDPYEQYFGPGTRLTVT.

The chain has TRBV7-2 and TRBJ2-5; no reliable D call. The germline CDR1 and CDR2 sequences are SGHTA and FQGNSA. This CDR3 spans 13 amino acids. V lost 5 bases and J lost 5, with 12 bases in between. In nucleotides, the CDR3 is TGTGCCAGCAGCCGTAGTACACAGGAGACCCAGTACTTC. Protein: CASSRSTQETQYF.

This rearrangement joins TRBV9 to TRBJ1-1; D remains ambiguous. The CDR3 sequence is 15 residues long. The germline V and J ends were trimmed by 2 bases and 0 bases, with 11 bases remaining between them. Looked up from germline, CDR1 is SGDLS and CDR2 is YYNGEE. CDR3 sequence reads: CASSVLPGLNTEAFF. In nucleotides, the CDR3 is TGTGCCAGCAGCGTTCTACCCGGATTGAACACTGAAGCTTTCTTT.

The chain recombines TRBV4-2 with TRBJ2-3, with 8 bases that match TRBD1. This CDR3 region has 16 residues. The junction had 6 bases not matched to a gene; V was cut back by 1 base and J by 3 bases. Germline-derived CDR1 and CDR2 are LGHNA and YNFKEQ. CDR3 sequence: CASSQGTGKFTDTQYF. For the CDR3, the DNA is TGTGCCAGCAGCCAAGGGACAGGGAAGTTTACAGATACGCAGTATTTT.